This TCR beta chain was obtained from a study of blood T cell repertoires in COVID-19. About the research overall: Spain, Italy and the United States supplied samples that represented acute and convalescent COVID-19.

In the source study's methods: Researchers report that nucleated cell counts were estimated from reference gene primer amplification. Sequencing used immunoSEQ multiplex PCR; TCRdb keeps in-frame clones, though not all of them. The DNA gave D and trimming, while V, J and clone size come from that table. This sample has about 250,000 clones, with roughly 87% found just once. The CDR3 is 19 amino acids. The ends were cut back, 1 base at V and 0 bases at J, with 19 bases in the middle. The V gene's germline CDR1 is LGHNA and CDR2 YNFKEQ. V usage is TRBV4-2 and J usage is TRBJ2-4, with D possibly TRBD2 on 7 matching bases. The clonotype comes from a woman younger than 45 with acute or convalescent COVID-19. Sequencing was carried out using peripheral blood. The CDR3 spells CASSQAGGTISLAKNIQYF. DNA for the CDR3: TGTGCCAGCAGCCAAGCGGGGGGCACCATATCTTTAGCCAAAAACATTCAGTACTTC.